Described below is a single T cell receptor beta chain sequence and its context. Its antigen is unidentified. The sample contains more than one DNA sequence encoding this CDR3. Donors comprised healthy HIV-negative adults lacking recent acute infections or vaccinations. The data were taken from a study of shared clonotypes between healthy human individuals. Turning to the study itself: Each donor's CD4 naive and CD4 memory cells filled three plates apiece, CD8 naive two, and CD8 memory one. Study findings and constraints: Among the subsets, naive ones generally showed larger estimated richness than memory ones.

Per germline, CDR1 ENHRY and CDR2 SYGVKD. V shed 0 bases, J shed 8 bases, and the junction held 11 bases outside the gene matches. This CDR3 region has 18 residues. The input for sorted-subset replicate PCRs was about 210 ng DNA, 25,000 to 35,000 T cell genomes. Using immunoSEQ multiplex PCR, the repertoire was profiled, and TCRdb retains in-frame clones only, with some absent. The table includes approximately 980,000 clones, about 80% detected once. This chain uses TRBV10-3 with TRBJ1-6; TRBD1 matches 9 bases. Sequencing input: memory CD4+ T cells sorted from blood. The subset is: CD45RA-negative fraction. This TCR was sampled from a man in his late teens or twenties in good health. The DNA of the CDR3 is TGTGCCATCAGTGAGTCCGTCTGGGACAGGGATGGTGATTCACCCCTCCACTTT. It encodes CAISESVWDRDGDSPLHF.